This TCR beta chain was observed in a study of cytomegalovirus exposure and HLA in healthy donors. Across the whole study: Membership in the Caucasian-associated ancestry cluster was found for 65% to 85% of a few hundred genotyped donors. General study results and limits: A later analysis revealed that TCR association rates differed between HLA loci, peaking at DRB1 and bottoming out at HLA-C. Excluded were some V segments that proved indistinguishable, including TRBV6-2 and TRBV6-3.

A remark on this clone: Its antigen is undetermined.

CDR3 size: 14 residues. Trimming stripped 4 bases from V and 7 bases from J, with 15 bases between. Germline V gives CDR1 SGDLS, CDR2 YYNGEE. Healthy individuals who donated bone marrow served as the donors. With 60 Vbeta and 13 Jbeta primers, the PCR was carried out. This table comes from immunoSEQ multiplex PCR, and its TCRdb copy is limited to in-frame clones, with some not included. In the table there are 150,000 or so clones, roughly 85% of which are singletons. Sequencing used PBMCs. This sequence originates from a man aged 18 to 30 in good health and CMV-seropositive. The J gene is TRBJ2-1, the V gene TRBV9; possibly TRBD2 for D (7 bases). The CDR3 loop reads CASSSTEGGNEQFF. The CDR3 DNA reads as TGTGCCAGCAGCAGTACCGAGGGGGGGAATGAGCAGTTCTTC.